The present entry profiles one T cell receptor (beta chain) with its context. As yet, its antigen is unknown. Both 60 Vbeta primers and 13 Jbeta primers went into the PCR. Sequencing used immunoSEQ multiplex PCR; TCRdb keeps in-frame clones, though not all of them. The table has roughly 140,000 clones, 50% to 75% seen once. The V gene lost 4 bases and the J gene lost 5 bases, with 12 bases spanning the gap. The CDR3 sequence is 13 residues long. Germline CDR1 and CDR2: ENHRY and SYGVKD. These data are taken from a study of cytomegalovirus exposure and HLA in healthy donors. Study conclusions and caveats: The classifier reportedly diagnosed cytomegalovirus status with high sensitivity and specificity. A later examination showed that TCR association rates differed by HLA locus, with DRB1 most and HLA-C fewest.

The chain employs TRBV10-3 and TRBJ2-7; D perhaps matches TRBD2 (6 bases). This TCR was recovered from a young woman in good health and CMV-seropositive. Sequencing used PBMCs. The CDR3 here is CAISALARNEQYF. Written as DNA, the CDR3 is TGTGCCATCAGTGCACTAGCTCGGAACGAGCAGTACTTC.